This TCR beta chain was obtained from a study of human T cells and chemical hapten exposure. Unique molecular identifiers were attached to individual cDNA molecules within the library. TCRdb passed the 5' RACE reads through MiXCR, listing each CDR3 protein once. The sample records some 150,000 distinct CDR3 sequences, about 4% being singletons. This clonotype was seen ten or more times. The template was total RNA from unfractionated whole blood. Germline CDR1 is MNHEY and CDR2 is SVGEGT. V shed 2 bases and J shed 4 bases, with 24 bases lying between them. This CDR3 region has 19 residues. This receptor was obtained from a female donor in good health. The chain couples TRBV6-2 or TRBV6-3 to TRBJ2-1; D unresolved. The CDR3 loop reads CASSYIPLGSLSDYNEQFF. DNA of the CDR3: TGTGCCAGCAGTTACATCCCCCTTGGGTCTCTATCAGATTACAATGAGCAGTTCTTC.